These T cell receptor beta chains were read from a single sample in a study of blood T cell repertoires in COVID-19. Assay used: immunoSEQ multiplex PCR; TCRdb lists only in-frame clones, some missing. The sample has 240,000 or so clones, roughly 90% seen once. Sequencing was done on a sample of peripheral blood. The receptors were sampled from a man aged 60-69 years with acute or convalescent COVID-19. Each CDR3 is given with its conserved first and last residue. Each record gives: D gene, V gene, clone size, J gene, CDR3 protein, CDR3 DNA. The D gene is left open where the match is weak. Rows may omit the clone size; those that give it use once, few, many or a size class.

D: TRBD1
V: TRBV11-3
size: -
J: TRBJ2-1
CDR3: CATRQGAGNEQFF
DNA: TGTGCCACCAGGCAGGGGGCGGGGAATGAGCAGTTCTTC

D: TRBD1
V: TRBV5-1
size: -
J: TRBJ2-2
CDR3: CASSFTGDTGELFF
DNA: TGCGCCAGCAGCTTCACAGGGGACACCGGGGAGCTGTTTTTT

D: -
V: TRBV10-3
size: -
J: TRBJ2-2
CDR3: CAISDPRRSQNTGELFF
DNA: TGTGCCATCAGTGACCCTCGGCGGAGTCAGAACACCGGGGAGCTGTTTTTT

D: -
V: TRBV2
size: -
J: TRBJ2-2
CDR3: CATSPRDTVRGELFF
DNA: TGTGCTACCTCACCCCGGGACACTGTTCGCGGGGAGCTGTTTTTT

D: -
V: TRBV14
size: -
J: TRBJ2-2
CDR3: CASSQDPNGELFF
DNA: TGTGCCAGCAGCCAAGACCCAAACGGGGAGCTGTTTTTT

D: TRBD2
V: TRBV7-3
size: -
J: TRBJ2-1
CDR3: CASSPRTSGLYNEQFF
DNA: TGTGCCAGCAGCCCTCGTACTAGCGGCCTCTACAATGAGCAGTTCTTC

D: TRBD1
V: TRBV27
size: -
J: TRBJ1-2
CDR3: CASSLTGDVYGYTF
DNA: TGTGCCAGCAGTTTGACAGGGGACGTCTATGGCTACACCTTC

D: TRBD2
V: TRBV7-9
size: -
J: TRBJ2-3
CDR3: CASRMTSGSGWTDTQYF
DNA: TGTGCCAGCAGGATGACTAGCGGGAGTGGTTGGACAGATACGCAGTATTTT

D: -
V: TRBV3-1/TRBV3-2
size: -
J: TRBJ2-3
CDR3: CASSPQITDTQYF
DNA: TGTGCCAGCAGCCCCCAAATTACAGATACGCAGTATTTT

D: -
V: TRBV6-5
size: -
J: TRBJ2-2
CDR3: CASSYSRAQNTGELFF
DNA: TGTGCCAGCAGTTACTCGAGGGCCCAGAACACCGGGGAGCTGTTTTTT

D: TRBD2
V: TRBV28
size: few
J: TRBJ2-5
CDR3: CASSLWTSGVIQETQYF
DNA: TGTGCCAGCAGTTTATGGACTAGCGGGGTCATACAAGAGACCCAGTACTTC

D: -
V: TRBV7-8
size: -
J: TRBJ1-4
CDR3: CASSLIGTSEKLFF
DNA: TGTGCCAGCAGCCTAATTGGGACATCCGAAAAACTGTTTTTT

D: -
V: TRBV19
size: -
J: TRBJ2-4
CDR3: CASTGGEAKNIQYF
DNA: TGTGCCAGTACCGGGGGTGAGGCCAAAAACATTCAGTACTTC

D: -
V: TRBV6-5
size: -
J: TRBJ2-5
CDR3: CASRQGETQYF
DNA: TGTGCCAGCAGACAGGGAGAGACCCAGTACTTC

D: -
V: TRBV25-1
size: -
J: TRBJ2-2
CDR3: CATGQFNTGELFF
DNA: TGTGCCACTGGACAGTTCAACACCGGGGAGCTGTTTTTT

D: -
V: TRBV29-1
size: -
J: TRBJ1-1
CDR3: CSATGQMNTEAFF
DNA: TGCAGCGCCACGGGACAAATGAACACTGAAGCTTTCTTT

D: -
V: TRBV11-2
size: once
J: TRBJ1-2
CDR3: CASSLRPLSNYGYTF
DNA: TGTGCCAGCAGCTTGAGGCCACTCTCTAACTATGGCTACACCTTC

D: -
V: TRBV3-1/TRBV3-2
size: -
J: TRBJ2-1
CDR3: CASSQDWQNEQFF
DNA: TGTGCCAGCAGCCAAGATTGGCAGAATGAGCAGTTCTTC

D: -
V: TRBV24-1
size: once
J: TRBJ2-1
CDR3: CATSKGYNEQFF
DNA: TGTGCCACCAGTAAGGGGTACAATGAGCAGTTCTTC

D: TRBD1
V: TRBV15
size: few
J: TRBJ2-7
CDR3: CATARDRGSYEQYF
DNA: TGTGCCACCGCCCGGGACAGGGGATCCTACGAGCAGTACTTC

D: -
V: TRBV4-1
size: few
J: TRBJ1-4
CDR3: CASSQVFGEYATNEKLFF
DNA: TGCGCCAGCAGCCAAGTGTTCGGGGAATATGCAACTAATGAAAAACTGTTTTTT

D: -
V: TRBV30
size: -
J: TRBJ2-7
CDR3: CAWSSGSFYEQYF
DNA: TGTGCCTGGAGTAGCGGGTCCTTCTACGAGCAGTACTTC

D: -
V: TRBV7-9
size: once
J: TRBJ2-7
CDR3: CASSAVSDSTYEQYF
DNA: TGTGCCAGCAGCGCGGTATCCGACAGTACCTACGAGCAGTACTTC

D: -
V: TRBV3-1/TRBV3-2
size: -
J: TRBJ2-3
CDR3: CASSPGGQLRTDTQYF
DNA: TGTGCCAGCAGCCCCGGGGGACAGCTAAGAACAGATACGCAGTATTTT

D: TRBD1
V: TRBV10-3
size: -
J: TRBJ2-7
CDR3: CAISTGASSYEQYF
DNA: TGTGCCATCAGTACAGGGGCTTCCTCCTACGAGCAGTACTTC

D: -
V: TRBV19
size: few
J: TRBJ1-5
CDR3: CASSRQERIVSNQPQHF
DNA: TGTGCCAGTAGCCGACAGGAGAGAATTGTTAGCAATCAGCCCCAGCATTTT

D: TRBD2
V: TRBV27
size: -
J: TRBJ2-3
CDR3: CASRHITSGTSTDTQYF
DNA: TGTGCCAGCAGGCACATTACTAGCGGTACTAGCACAGATACGCAGTATTTT

D: TRBD2
V: TRBV7-8
size: -
J: TRBJ2-1
CDR3: CASSFKLAGTPWGSYNEQFF
DNA: TGTGCCAGCAGCTTTAAACTAGCGGGAACTCCGTGGGGCTCCTACAATGAGCAGTTCTTC

D: TRBD1
V: TRBV6-1
size: -
J: TRBJ1-6
CDR3: CASSEARGTGRTPLHF
DNA: TGTGCCAGCAGTGAAGCTAGGGGGACAGGGAGGACACCCCTCCACTTT

D: -
V: TRBV28
size: -
J: TRBJ2-4
CDR3: CASIQNRDSNIQYF
DNA: TGTGCCAGCATCCAAAACAGGGATAGTAACATTCAGTACTTC

D: -
V: TRBV19
size: -
J: TRBJ2-7
CDR3: CASSADSYEQYF
DNA: TGTGCCAGTAGTGCTGACAGCTACGAGCAGTACTTC

D: TRBD2
V: TRBV30
size: once
J: TRBJ2-1
CDR3: CAWRLAGVWEQFF
DNA: TGTGCCTGGAGACTAGCGGGAGTATGGGAGCAGTTCTTC

D: TRBD2
V: TRBV7-8
size: few
J: TRBJ2-1
CDR3: CASSYRQRLAMNEQFF
DNA: TGTGCCAGCAGCTACCGACAGCGACTAGCTATGAATGAGCAGTTCTTC